Listed below are T cell receptor beta chains from one sample, sequenced in a study of blood T cell repertoires in COVID-19. Assay: immunoSEQ multiplex PCR; the TCRdb copy retains only in-frame clones and omits some. The sample has over 85,000 clones, approximately 84% seen once. Material: peripheral blood. All receptors derive from a human donor in a cohort sampled during active COVID-19. Each CDR3 is given with its conserved first and last residue. Each record gives: clone size, V gene, D gene, J gene, CDR3 length, CDR3 DNA, CDR3 protein. A D gene is named only where the DNA matches it firmly. Clone sizes are given selectively: once, few, many, or a class where the clone is expanded.

abundance: -; v_gene: TRBV28; d_gene: TRBD2; j_gene: TRBJ2-3; len: 16; CDR3nt: TGTGCCAGCAGTCCCCGACTAGCGGGGGTCGGGGATACGCAGTATTTT; CDR3aa: CASSPRLAGVGDTQYF
abundance: -; v_gene: TRBV11-3; d_gene: TRBD2; j_gene: TRBJ2-1; len: 14; CDR3nt: TGTGCCAGCAGCTCGGGGGGGTCCTACAATGAGCAGTTCTTC; CDR3aa: CASSSGGSYNEQFF
abundance: -; v_gene: TRBV7-2; d_gene: TRBD1; j_gene: TRBJ2-5; len: 14; CDR3nt: TGTGCCAGCAGCTTGGACAGGGGTTGGGAGACCCAGTACTTC; CDR3aa: CASSLDRGWETQYF
abundance: -; v_gene: TRBV27; d_gene: TRBD1; j_gene: TRBJ2-7; len: 13; CDR3nt: TGTGCCAGCACTGGGACAGGTGCTTACGAGCAGTACTTC; CDR3aa: CASTGTGAYEQYF
abundance: -; v_gene: TRBV28; d_gene: TRBD1; j_gene: TRBJ1-2; len: 18; CDR3nt: TGTGCCAGCAGTACAAGGACAGGGTTGATTCTGGCTAACTATGGCTACACCTTC; CDR3aa: CASSTRTGLILANYGYTF
abundance: -; v_gene: TRBV9; d_gene: TRBD2; j_gene: TRBJ2-2; len: 16; CDR3nt: TGTGCCAGCAGCGCTACTAGCGGGGGGGCCCCCGGGGAGCTGTTTTTT; CDR3aa: CASSATSGGAPGELFF
abundance: once; v_gene: TRBV5-4; d_gene: TRBD1; j_gene: TRBJ1-1; len: 15; CDR3nt: TGTGCCAGCAGGGGGGGGACAGGGGCAGGGACTGAAGCTTTCTTT; CDR3aa: CASRGGTGAGTEAFF
abundance: -; v_gene: TRBV6-5; d_gene: -; j_gene: TRBJ1-5; len: 15; CDR3nt: TGTGCCAGCTCTGATCATCGGGGGAGTGATCAGCCCCAGCATTTT; CDR3aa: CASSDHRGSDQPQHF
abundance: -; v_gene: TRBV7-8; d_gene: -; j_gene: TRBJ2-5; len: 13; CDR3nt: TGTGCCAGCAGCTTACGACTATTATGGGCCCAGTACTTC; CDR3aa: CASSLRLLWAQYF
abundance: -; v_gene: TRBV19; d_gene: TRBD2; j_gene: TRBJ2-5; len: 15; CDR3nt: TGTGCCAGTAGTCCCGGGACTACTCGCCAAGAGACCCAGTACTTC; CDR3aa: CASSPGTTRQETQYF
abundance: -; v_gene: TRBV14; d_gene: -; j_gene: TRBJ2-5; len: 17; CDR3nt: TGTGCCAGCAGCCAAGATCAGGGCAGGTTGGGGCAAGAGACCCAGTACTTC; CDR3aa: CASSQDQGRLGQETQYF
abundance: -; v_gene: TRBV6-2/TRBV6-3; d_gene: -; j_gene: TRBJ2-1; len: 14; CDR3nt: TGTGCCAGCAGTTACAGCAGGGGAAGGAAGGAGCAGTTCTTC; CDR3aa: CASSYSRGRKEQFF
abundance: -; v_gene: TRBV11-2; d_gene: -; j_gene: TRBJ2-5; len: 12; CDR3nt: TGTGCCAGCAGCTTAGCCCAGGGGACCCAGTACTTC; CDR3aa: CASSLAQGTQYF
abundance: -; v_gene: TRBV6-6; d_gene: -; j_gene: TRBJ1-5; len: 15; CDR3nt: TGTGCCAGCAGTTACTCCGGGGATGGCAATCAGCCCCAGCATTTT; CDR3aa: CASSYSGDGNQPQHF
abundance: -; v_gene: TRBV18; d_gene: -; j_gene: TRBJ1-1; len: 15; CDR3nt: TGTGCCAGCTCACCTCGCATGGGGGGGAACACTGAAGCTTTCTTT; CDR3aa: CASSPRMGGNTEAFF
abundance: -; v_gene: TRBV6-5; d_gene: TRBD1; j_gene: TRBJ2-1; len: 16; CDR3nt: TGTGCCAGCAGTTACTCAAGGCAGGGGGCCTACAATGAGCAGTTCTTC; CDR3aa: CASSYSRQGAYNEQFF
abundance: -; v_gene: TRBV24-1; d_gene: TRBD2; j_gene: TRBJ2-2; len: 18; CDR3nt: TGTGCCACCAGTGATTCCCCCCTTTCGGGGGGTTCCACCGGGGAGCTGTTTTTT; CDR3aa: CATSDSPLSGGSTGELFF
abundance: -; v_gene: TRBV7-8; d_gene: TRBD2; j_gene: TRBJ2-3; len: 15; CDR3nt: TGTGCCAGCAGCTTAGCCCCGGGGGGTTGGGATACGCAGTATTTT; CDR3aa: CASSLAPGGWDTQYF
abundance: -; v_gene: TRBV4-3; d_gene: TRBD2; j_gene: TRBJ2-5; len: 18; CDR3nt: TGCGCCAGCAGCCAAGTATTTAGCGGGGGGTCGGCGCGGGAGACCCAGTACTTC; CDR3aa: CASSQVFSGGSARETQYF
abundance: -; v_gene: TRBV5-1; d_gene: -; j_gene: TRBJ1-1; len: 13; CDR3nt: TGCGCCAGCAGCGAAGGGGCGAACACTGAAGCTTTCTTT; CDR3aa: CASSEGANTEAFF
abundance: few; v_gene: TRBV7-2; d_gene: -; j_gene: TRBJ2-3; len: 14; CDR3nt: TGTGCCAGCAGCTTAGCGCGGGGCACAGATACGCAGTATTTT; CDR3aa: CASSLARGTDTQYF
abundance: -; v_gene: TRBV7-9; d_gene: -; j_gene: TRBJ1-4; len: 15; CDR3nt: TGTGCCAGCAGCTTCTCGGGTGGGTTGATTGAAAAACTGTTTTTT; CDR3aa: CASSFSGGLIEKLFF
abundance: -; v_gene: TRBV19; d_gene: -; j_gene: TRBJ1-4; len: 15; CDR3nt: TGTGCCAGTAGTACAGTTGGTGGAGGGACTGAAAAACTGTTTTTT; CDR3aa: CASSTVGGGTEKLFF